The 3 T cell receptor beta chains reported below all come from one sample, sequenced in a study of T cells after yellow fever vaccination (dated by TCRdb to about 2019). In light of the paper, this sample's treatment or condition label describes: live attenuated yellow fever vaccine strain. The library came from 5' RACE. The sequencer was an Illumina NovaSeq 6000. TCRdb trimmed public reads at Q25 via fastp, called clones via MiXCR and kept in-frame beta chains. Merged by CDR3 protein, the rows form single entries marked with the most common genes and DNA. The sample includes over 250,000 distinct CDR3 sequences, with 5.2% observed a single time. Approximately 3.5% of the sample lies in the top ten. The sample consisted of CD4+ T cells sorted from PBMCs, taken on the day of the yellow fever booster vaccination. The receptors come from a man aged 18 to 29 who received the YFV17D yellow fever vaccine.

This clonotype was observed a few times. The chain is built from TRBV2 and TRBJ2-7; 11 bases fit TRBD1. The CDR3 is 14 residues long. Trimming cost V 7 bases and J 4 bases; bases outside gene matches: 6. Germline V gene sequence: CDR1 SNHLY, CDR2 FYNNEI. CDR3 residues: CASTGTGGRYEQYF. In DNA form, the CDR3 reads TGTGCCAGCACTGGGACAGGGGGAAGGTACGAGCAGTACTTC.

This clonotype was seen many times. The J gene is TRBJ1-1, the V gene TRBV7-3, with D uncertain. Trimming removed 4 bases at V and 0 bases at J, with 9 bases between. Looked up from germline, CDR1 is SGHTA and CDR2 is FQGTGA. There are 14 residues in the CDR3. The CDR3 protein is CASSSSAMNTEAFF. DNA of the CDR3: TGTGCCAGCAGCTCTAGTGCAATGAACACTGAAGCTTTCTTT. Full variable domain (remainder filled in from reference TRBV7-3 and TRBJ1-1): GAGVSQTPSNKVTEKGKYVELRCDPISGHTALYWYRQSLGQGPEFLIYFQGTGAADDSGLPNDRFFAVRPEGSVSTLKIQRTERGDSAVYLCASSSSAMNTEAFFGQGTRLTVV.

In its sample, this clonotype was seen a few times. This rearrangement joins TRBV5-1 to TRBJ2-3; D possibly corresponds to TRBD2 (6 bases). CDR1 and CDR2 from the germline V gene are SGHRS and YFSETQ. The CDR3 runs to 13 residues. The V and J ends lost 7 bases and 2 bases respectively, with 11 bases between them. As DNA, the CDR3 is TGCGCCAGCGGGGGGATCCCCACAGATACGCAGTATTTT. Translation: CASGGIPTDTQYF.